This note documents a single TCR beta chain sequence. No cognate antigen has been identified for it. The record has no base qualities; no much larger clone is one base away. TCRbeta CDR3 regions were amplified from genomic DNA by means of the immunoSEQ Assay, a bias-controlled multiplex PCR. In the original analysis: Within the assay, amplification of reference gene primers was used to estimate how many nucleated cells each sample contained. To quantify the absolute abundance of each unique TCRbeta CDR3 rearrangement, sequence reads were collapsed and filtered. Productive Simpson clonality was computed per sample as the square root of Simpson's diversity index over productive rearrangements. As stored in TCRdb, this immuneACCESS dataset retains in-frame rearrangements with V and J assigned. A fraction of the clones does not appear; measured against another copy, unresolved V genes explain less than half of the discrepancy, and the remainder lacks a known reason. That table supplies the V and J calls and clone size; D and trimming were determined from the DNA. The sample contains 250,000 to 350,000 clones, approximately 90% of them found a single time. Clones ranked in the top ten supply 3% of the sample.

The data stem from a study of blood T cell repertoires in COVID-19 (dated by TCRdb to about 2020). Context from the whole study: The collaborator samples originated in the United States, Italy and Spain and spanned the acute and convalescent phases of COVID-19. HLA class I and class II types, where available, came from metadata supplied by the sample provider rather than from assay-based typing. Sample metadata almost always included a de-identified subject ID, COVID-19 status, age in years and sex. The material from the prospective study consisted of cDNA or gDNA derived from T cells, B-cell-depleted T cells, or PBMCs. The repertoires were released in a freely available public database meant as a resource for research on the immune response to SARS-CoV-2. Subjects who had been exposed to COVID-19, were actively infected with it, or had recovered from it provided the deeply sampled blood TCRbeta repertoires that made up the dataset. The samples were drawn from two sources: the first 160 participants of the ongoing ImmuneRACE study, and fewer than 1,500 subjects contributed by 6 global collaborators.

The germline V end is reduced by 4 bases and the J end by 4 bases; junction bases left unmatched: 8. The germline V gene (reference sequence) supplies CDR1 MNHEY and CDR2 SMNVEV. The CDR3 has 15 amino acids, counting the end cysteine and phenylalanine. The entry retains the CDR3 DNA only, 45 bases that are in frame from base 1. The collaborating institutions used their own protocols to collect whole blood in K2EDTA tubes. For TCRbeta analysis, collaborators shipped samples as frozen whole blood, isolated PBMCs, or DNA extracted from either of those sample types. Summary of the overall study and its limitations: The quantity of clinical and demographic metadata differed by source and by participant and was supplied without curation.

Here the chain combines TRBV27 and TRBJ2-7; TRBD1 aligns with 9 central bases. Sequenced material: peripheral blood. This TCR derives from a woman aged 25 to 39 with active or convalescent COVID-19. The DNA is TGTGCCAGCAGTTGGACCGGGACAGGGCAATACGAGCAGTACTTC. It translates to CASSWTGTGQYEQYF.